This record concerns one T cell receptor (beta chain) sequence. Its target is unknown. Amplification used 60 Vbeta primers and 13 Jbeta primers. Using immunoSEQ multiplex PCR, the repertoire was profiled, and TCRdb retains in-frame clones only, with some absent. This table holds roughly 150,000 clones, roughly three quarters found once. The data were obtained in a study of cytomegalovirus exposure and HLA in healthy donors. Points from the study as a whole: Based on reports, TCR beta sequences accurately predicted HLA-A and HLA-B alleles for most subjects.

Trimming took off 0 bases at V and 7 bases at J, with 16 bases between the two ends. Germline V gene sequence: CDR1 KGHSH, CDR2 LQKENI. This CDR3 has 15 amino acids. Sequenced material: PBMCs. The sequence was obtained from a woman between 40 and 55 years old in good health and CMV-seronegative. The rearrangement links TRBV18 to TRBJ2-7; D is unclear. The CDR3 loop is CASSPPENRLSEQYF. The CDR3 DNA reads TGTGCCAGCTCACCACCGGAAAACCGACTTTCTGAGCAGTACTTC.